Listed below are T cell receptor beta chains from one sample, sequenced in a study of cytomegalovirus exposure and HLA in healthy donors. TCRdb's table, derived via immunoSEQ multiplex PCR, lists solely in-frame clones and lacks some. The sample has 140,000 to 150,000 clones, around 78% seen once. The sample comprised PBMCs. The receptors originated from a woman in her late teens or twenties in good health and CMV-seropositive. Each CDR3 is given with its conserved first and last residue. D genes are given only for firm matches. Some rows mark clone size as missing; the rest say once, few, many or name a class of expanded clone.

>TRBJ2-4|TRBD2|TRBV7-9|.
TGTGCCAGCAGCTTAGGGGTTGGGGGGGGTGCCAAAAACATTCAGTACTTC
CASSLGVGGGAKNIQYF
>TRBJ2-7|TRBD2|TRBV28|once
TGTGCCAGCAGTTTAATGACTAGCCTGGGGGGAGGGAGCTCCTACGAGCAGTACTTC
CASSLMTSLGGGSSYEQYF
>TRBJ1-1|.|TRBV6-5|.
TGTGCCAGCAGTAAGGAGCACTCGAACACTGAAGCTTTCTTT
CASSKEHSNTEAFF
>TRBJ2-1|TRBD1|TRBV15|.
TGTGCCACCGAACAGGGGAGCACCGGAGGCTACAATGAGCAGTTCTTC
CATEQGSTGGYNEQFF
>TRBJ2-1|.|TRBV7-9|.
TGTGCCAGCAGCCCCAGGGAAGGGCGTTACGAGCAGTTCTTC
CASSPREGRYEQFF
>TRBJ2-3|.|TRBV28|.
TGTGCCAGCAGTTTAGGGCGGACACTCTATAGCACAGATACGCAGTATTTT
CASSLGRTLYSTDTQYF
>TRBJ1-1|.|TRBV19|.
TGTGCCAGTAGTTTAGGGGTGGGAGGCACTGAAGCTTTCTTT
CASSLGVGGTEAFF
>TRBJ1-4|.|TRBV28|.
TGTGCCAGCAGTGCGCGGGGCATGGGTAATGAAAAACTGTTTTTT
CASSARGMGNEKLFF
>TRBJ2-3|TRBD1|TRBV5-4|few
TGTGCCAGCAGCACAATTACAGGGGACGGTCGAGATACGCAGTATTTT
CASSTITGDGRDTQYF
>TRBJ2-1|TRBD2|TRBV5-1|few
TGCGCCAGCAGCCCGTCCGGGAGCGGGGGGCCGAAGATCAATGAGCAGTTCTTC
CASSPSGSGGPKINEQFF
>TRBJ1-5|.|TRBV27|.
TGTGCCAGCAGTTTCCCGGACAGTCCTTTGTATTTT
CASSFPDSPLYF
>TRBJ2-1|TRBD2|TRBV2|.
TGTGCCAGCAGTGAACTAGCGGGGGGCCATCAGCAGTTCTTC
CASSELAGGHQQFF
>TRBJ1-1|TRBD1|TRBV5-6|.
TGTGCCAGCAGCGCCTGGACAGGGCCTGAAGCTTTCTTT
CASSAWTGPEAFF
>TRBJ1-6|TRBD1|TRBV27|.
TGTGCCAGCACCCAACAGGGGGAACTTTATAATTCACCCCTCCACTTT
CASTQQGELYNSPLHF
>TRBJ2-2|.|TRBV2|.
TGTGCCAGCAGCCCCGGGACTCGCCCAACCGGGGAGCTGTTTTTT
CASSPGTRPTGELFF
>TRBJ1-5|TRBD1|TRBV29-1|.
TGCAGCGTTAGGGACAGGGTGGATCAGCCCCAGCATTTT
CSVRDRVDQPQHF
>TRBJ2-2|.|TRBV4-3|.
TGCGCCAGCAGCCAAGATGTGGGGCACGGGGAGCTGTTTTTT
CASSQDVGHGELFF
>TRBJ2-7|.|TRBV5-5|.
TGTGCCAGCAGCCGAAGGGGTCCTCACGGATACGAGCAGTACTTC
CASSRRGPHGYEQYF
>TRBJ1-1|TRBD1|TRBV18|.
TGTGCCAGCTCACCACCTGGGACAGGGGCAGCTGAAGCTTTCTTT
CASSPPGTGAAEAFF
>TRBJ2-7|.|TRBV5-4|.
TGTGCCAGCAGCTCCCCGACAGGCCTTCACGAGCAGTACTTC
CASSSPTGLHEQYF
>TRBJ2-2|TRBD1|TRBV4-3|large
TGCGCCAGCAGCCAAGAGGGACAGGGATCTCCCGGGGAGCTGTTTTTT
CASSQEGQGSPGELFF
>TRBJ1-5|.|TRBV7-9|few
TGTGCCAGCAGCACACTGGACAGAAATCAGCCCCAGCATTTT
CASSTLDRNQPQHF
>TRBJ1-1|TRBD1|TRBV19|.
TGTGCCAGTAGAACAGGGGGGGTCACTGAAGCTTTCTTT
CASRTGGVTEAFF
>TRBJ1-5|TRBD1|TRBV28|.
TGTGCCAGCAGTTTAACGACAGGGGGACAGCCCCAGCATTTT
CASSLTTGGQPQHF
>TRBJ2-5|.|TRBV19|few
TGTGCCAGTTCCTCCGGGGTTGTAGAGACCCAGTACTTC
CASSSGVVETQYF
>TRBJ1-1|.|TRBV10-2|once
TGCGCCAGCGCCAAGGGGAGGTGGTTGGACAACACTGAAGCTTTCTTT
CASAKGRWLDNTEAFF
>TRBJ1-1|TRBD1|TRBV19|.
TGTGCCAGTAGTCCTGACAGGGGACGGAACACTGAAGCTTTCTTT
CASSPDRGRNTEAFF
>TRBJ2-1|.|TRBV19|.
TGTGCCAGTATCGGACTACACAATGAGCAGTTCTTC
CASIGLHNEQFF
>TRBJ1-1|TRBD1|TRBV10-2|.
TGCGCCAGCAGGAGACAGGGAGTAGCTTTCTTT
CASRRQGVAFF
>TRBJ2-7|TRBD1|TRBV27|.
TGTGCCAGCAGTGGGACGGGGACAGCAGAGCACGAGCAGTACTTC
CASSGTGTAEHEQYF
>TRBJ2-7|TRBD2|TRBV2|once
TGTGCCAGCAGCCTCACTAGCGGGGGAACATACGAGCAGTACTTC
CASSLTSGGTYEQYF
>TRBJ1-2|TRBD1|TRBV2|.
TGTGCCAGCAGAACCACCGGGACAGGATATGGCTACACCTTC
CASRTTGTGYGYTF
>TRBJ1-2|.|TRBV7-9|.
TGTGCCAGCAGCTCTACTAACTATGGCTACACCTTC
CASSSTNYGYTF
>TRBJ2-6|.|TRBV4-1|once
TGCGCCAGCAGCCAGGTCCCGGGGGCTGGGGCCAACGTCCTGACTTTC
CASSQVPGAGANVLTF
>TRBJ1-5|TRBD1|TRBV28|few
TGTGCCAGCAGTCTCCCGGGACAGCAGTATAGCAATCAGCCCCAGCATTTT
CASSLPGQQYSNQPQHF
>TRBJ2-3|.|TRBV11-3|.
TGTGCCAGCAGCTCCCGAATCACCGGGGGCACAGATACGCAGTATTTT
CASSSRITGGTDTQYF
>TRBJ2-7|TRBD1|TRBV19|.
TGTGCCAGTAGGGGACAGGGGATCAACGAGCAGTACTTC
CASRGQGINEQYF
>TRBJ2-7|.|TRBV7-9|.
TGTGCCAGCAGCTACGAAAGGGGTAACTCCTACGAGCAGTACTTC
CASSYERGNSYEQYF
>TRBJ2-7|.|TRBV27|.
TGTGCCAGCAGTTCTAGCTCCTACGAGCAGTACTTC
CASSSSSYEQYF
>TRBJ1-6|.|TRBV27|.
TGTGCCAGCAGTTTATCATGGCAGGGGAAAGATAATTCACCCCTCCACTTT
CASSLSWQGKDNSPLHF
>TRBJ1-1|TRBD1|TRBV11-2|.
TGTGCCAGCAGCTTAAGGTCAGGGACAGCGAACCCCATGAACACTGAAGCTTTCTTT
CASSLRSGTANPMNTEAFF
>TRBJ1-4|.|TRBV10-2|.
TGCGCCAGCAGACCGGGTGCAACTAATGAAAAACTGTTTTTT
CASRPGATNEKLFF
>TRBJ2-5|.|TRBV6-1|few
TGTGCCAGCAGTGAAGGTGGGGGAGGGGGAGAGACCCAGTACTTC
CASSEGGGGGETQYF
>TRBJ1-3|.|TRBV11-2|.
TGTGCCAGCAGCCCCCGGACACCGGCCTTCTCTGGAAACACCATATATTTT
CASSPRTPAFSGNTIYF
>TRBJ2-2|.|TRBV5-1|.
TGCGCCAGCAGCTTGGTACGGGTGAACACCGGGGAGCTGTTTTTT
CASSLVRVNTGELFF